This paragraph reports one T cell receptor (beta chain). This entry comes from a study of radiotherapy plus CTLA-4 blockade in lung cancer. Libraries were prepared by immunoSEQ multiplex PCR; TCRdb keeps only in-frame clonotypes and omits some of them. The data show over 80,000 clones, around 86% seen once. The CDR3 consists of 15 residues. Germline assignment: CDR1 MNHEY and CDR2 SVGAGI. The V segment lost 5 bases and the J segment 3 bases; nucleotides outside the gene matches: 10. The receptor was derived from a human donor with non-small cell lung cancer that progressed on radiotherapy plus ipilimumab. The rearrangement joins TRBV6-5 to TRBJ2-7; 7 bases fit TRBD1. Specimen: peripheral blood, collected from a patient treated with radiotherapy plus ipilimumab. The CDR3 spells CASSAYGTEGYEQYF. The CDR3 DNA is TGTGCCAGCAGTGCGTATGGGACAGAAGGCTACGAGCAGTACTTC.